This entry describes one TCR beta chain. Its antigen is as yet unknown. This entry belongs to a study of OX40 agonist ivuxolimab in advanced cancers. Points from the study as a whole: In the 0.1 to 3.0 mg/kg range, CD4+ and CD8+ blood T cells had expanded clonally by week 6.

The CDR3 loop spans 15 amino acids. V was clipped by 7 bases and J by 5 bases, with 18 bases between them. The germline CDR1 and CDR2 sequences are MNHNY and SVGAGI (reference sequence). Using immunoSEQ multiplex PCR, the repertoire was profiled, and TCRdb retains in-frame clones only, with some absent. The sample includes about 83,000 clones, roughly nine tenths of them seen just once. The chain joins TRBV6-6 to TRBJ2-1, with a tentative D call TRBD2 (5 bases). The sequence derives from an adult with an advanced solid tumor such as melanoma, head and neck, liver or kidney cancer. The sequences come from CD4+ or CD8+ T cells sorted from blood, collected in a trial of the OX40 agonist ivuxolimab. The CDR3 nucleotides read TGTGCCAGCACGCCGGATGCGGCGGGTCACAATGAGCAGTTCTTC. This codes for CASTPDAAGHNEQFF.